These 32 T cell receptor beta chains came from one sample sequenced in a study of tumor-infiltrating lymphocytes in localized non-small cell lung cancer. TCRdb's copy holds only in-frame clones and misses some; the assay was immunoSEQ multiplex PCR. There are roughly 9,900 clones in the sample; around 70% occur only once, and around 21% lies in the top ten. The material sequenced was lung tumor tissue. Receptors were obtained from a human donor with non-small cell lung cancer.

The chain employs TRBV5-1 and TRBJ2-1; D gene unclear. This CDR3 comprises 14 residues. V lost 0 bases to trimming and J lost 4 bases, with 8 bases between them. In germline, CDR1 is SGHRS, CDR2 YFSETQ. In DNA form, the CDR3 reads TGCGCCAGCAGCTTGGGGTTCCAGTACAATGAGCAGTTCTTC. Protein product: CASSLGFQYNEQFF.

CDR3 region: CASRDPGRQETQYF. The CDR3 region has the DNA TGTGCCAGCAGGGACCCGGGACGCCAAGAGACCCAGTACTTC. The rearrangement uses TRBV2 and TRBJ2-5; D tentatively fits TRBD1 or TRBD2 (5 bases each). Germline V CDR1 and CDR2: SNHLY, FYNNEI. V was shortened by 6 bases and J by 1 base, with 12 bases between the two germline ends. The CDR3 is 14 residues long. The whole variable domain, filled in from reference TRBV2 and TRBJ2-5, reads EPEVTQTPSHQVTQMGQEVILRCVPISNHLYFYWYRQILGQKVEFLVSFYNNEISEKSEIFDDQFSVERPDGSNFTLKIRSTKLEDSAMYFCASRDPGRQETQYFGPGTRLLVL.

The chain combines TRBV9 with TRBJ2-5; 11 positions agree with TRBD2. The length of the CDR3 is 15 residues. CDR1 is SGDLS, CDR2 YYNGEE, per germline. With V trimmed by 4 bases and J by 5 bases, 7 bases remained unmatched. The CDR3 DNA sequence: TGTGCCAGCAGCTCCATAGCGGGGGGGCTGGAGACCCAGTACTTC. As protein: CASSSIAGGLETQYF.

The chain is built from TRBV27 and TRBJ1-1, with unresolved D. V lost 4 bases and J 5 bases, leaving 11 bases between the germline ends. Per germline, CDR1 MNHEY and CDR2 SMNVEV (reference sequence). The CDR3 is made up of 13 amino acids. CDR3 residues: CASSWRPQTEAFF. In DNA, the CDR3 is TGTGCCAGCAGTTGGCGCCCGCAGACTGAAGCTTTCTTT.

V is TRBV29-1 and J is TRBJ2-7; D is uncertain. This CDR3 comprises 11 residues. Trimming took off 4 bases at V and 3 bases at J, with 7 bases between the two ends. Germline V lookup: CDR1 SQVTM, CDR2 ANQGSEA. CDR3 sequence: CSVVKNYEQYF. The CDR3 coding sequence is TGCAGCGTTGTCAAGAACTACGAGCAGTACTTC.

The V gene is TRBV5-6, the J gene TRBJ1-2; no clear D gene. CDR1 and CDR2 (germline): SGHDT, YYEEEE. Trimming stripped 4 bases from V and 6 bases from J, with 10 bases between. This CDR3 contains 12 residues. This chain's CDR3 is CASSPTGNGYTF. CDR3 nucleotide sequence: TGTGCCAGCAGCCCCACGGGGAATGGCTACACCTTC.

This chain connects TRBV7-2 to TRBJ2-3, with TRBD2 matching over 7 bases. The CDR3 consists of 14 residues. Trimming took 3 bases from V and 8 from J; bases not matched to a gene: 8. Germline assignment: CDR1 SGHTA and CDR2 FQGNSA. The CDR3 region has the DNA TGTGCCAGCAGCTTGCGGGGGAGTTTTGGTACGCAGTATTTT. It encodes CASSLRGSFGTQYF.

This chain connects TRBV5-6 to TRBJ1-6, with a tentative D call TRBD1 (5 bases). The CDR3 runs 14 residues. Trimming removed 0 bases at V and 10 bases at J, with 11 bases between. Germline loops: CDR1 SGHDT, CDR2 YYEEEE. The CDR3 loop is CASSLDRPGSPLHF. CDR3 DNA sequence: TGTGCCAGCAGCTTGGACAGGCCAGGCTCACCCCTCCACTTT.

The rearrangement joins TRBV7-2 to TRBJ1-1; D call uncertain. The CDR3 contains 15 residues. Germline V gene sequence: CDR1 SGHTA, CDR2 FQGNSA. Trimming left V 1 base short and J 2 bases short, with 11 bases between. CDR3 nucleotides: TGTGCCAGCAGCTTAGTAGCCCGGGGAAACACTGAAGCTTTCTTT. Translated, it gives CASSLVARGNTEAFF.

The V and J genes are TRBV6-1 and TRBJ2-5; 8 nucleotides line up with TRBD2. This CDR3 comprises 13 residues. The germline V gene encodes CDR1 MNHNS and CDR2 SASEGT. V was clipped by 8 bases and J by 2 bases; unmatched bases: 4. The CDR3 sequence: CASEREPQETQYF. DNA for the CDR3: TGTGCCAGCGAGCGGGAGCCGCAAGAGACCCAGTACTTC.

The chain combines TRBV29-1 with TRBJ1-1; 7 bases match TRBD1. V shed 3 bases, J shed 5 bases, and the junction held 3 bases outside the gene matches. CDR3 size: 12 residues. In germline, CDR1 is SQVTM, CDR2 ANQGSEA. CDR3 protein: CSVEVDRTEAFF. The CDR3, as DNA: TGCAGCGTTGAGGTGGACAGGACTGAAGCTTTCTTT.

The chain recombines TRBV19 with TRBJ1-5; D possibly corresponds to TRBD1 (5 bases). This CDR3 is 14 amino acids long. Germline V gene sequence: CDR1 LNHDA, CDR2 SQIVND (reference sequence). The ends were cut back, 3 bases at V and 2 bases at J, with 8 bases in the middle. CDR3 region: CASSIEGGNQPQHF. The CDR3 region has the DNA TGTGCCAGTAGTATCGAAGGGGGCAATCAGCCCCAGCATTTT. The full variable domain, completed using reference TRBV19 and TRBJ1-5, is DGGITQSPKYLFRKEGQNVTLSCEQNLNHDAMYWYRQDPGQGLRLIYYSQIVNDFQKGDIAEGYSVSREKKESFPLTVTSAQKNPTAFYLCASSIEGGNQPQHFGDGTRLSIL.

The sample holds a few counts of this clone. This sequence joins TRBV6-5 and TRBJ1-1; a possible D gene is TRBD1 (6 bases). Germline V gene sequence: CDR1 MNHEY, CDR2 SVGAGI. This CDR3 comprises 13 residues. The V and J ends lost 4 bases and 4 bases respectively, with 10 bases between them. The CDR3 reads CASSSQGLTEAFF. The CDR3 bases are TGTGCCAGCAGTTCACAGGGCCTCACTGAAGCTTTCTTT.

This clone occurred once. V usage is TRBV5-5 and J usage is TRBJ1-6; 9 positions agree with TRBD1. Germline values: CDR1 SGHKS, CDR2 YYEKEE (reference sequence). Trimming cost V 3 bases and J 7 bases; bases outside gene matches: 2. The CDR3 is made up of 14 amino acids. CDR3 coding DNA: TGTGCCAGCAGCTGGACAGGGGACAATTCACCCCTCCACTTT. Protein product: CASSWTGDNSPLHF.

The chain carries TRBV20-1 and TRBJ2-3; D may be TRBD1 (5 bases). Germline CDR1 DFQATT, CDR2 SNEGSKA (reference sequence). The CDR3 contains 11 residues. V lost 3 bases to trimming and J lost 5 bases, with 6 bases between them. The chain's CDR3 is CSARTEDTQYF. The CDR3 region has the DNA TGCAGTGCTAGGACAGAAGATACGCAGTATTTT.

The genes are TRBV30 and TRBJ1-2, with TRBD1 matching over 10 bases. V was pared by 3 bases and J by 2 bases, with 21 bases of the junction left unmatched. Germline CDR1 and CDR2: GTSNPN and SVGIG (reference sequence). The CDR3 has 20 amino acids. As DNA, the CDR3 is TGTGCCTGGAGGCCGACCACCGGTACCGGGACAGGGGTAACCAACTATGGCTACACCTTC. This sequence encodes CAWRPTTGTGTGVTNYGYTF. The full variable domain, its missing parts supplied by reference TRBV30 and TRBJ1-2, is SQTIHQWPATLVQPVGSPLSLECTVEGTSNPNLYWYRQAAGRGLQLLFYSVGIGQISSEVPQNLSASRPQDRQFILSSKKLLLSDSGFYLCAWRPTTGTGTGVTNYGYTFGSGTRLTVV.

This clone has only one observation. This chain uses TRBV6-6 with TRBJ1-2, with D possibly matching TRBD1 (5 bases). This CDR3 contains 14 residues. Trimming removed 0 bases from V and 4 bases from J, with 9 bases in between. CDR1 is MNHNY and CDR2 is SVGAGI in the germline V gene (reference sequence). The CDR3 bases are TGTGCCAGCAGTTACTCAGGGGTTGGCTATGGCTACACCTTC. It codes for CASSYSGVGYGYTF.

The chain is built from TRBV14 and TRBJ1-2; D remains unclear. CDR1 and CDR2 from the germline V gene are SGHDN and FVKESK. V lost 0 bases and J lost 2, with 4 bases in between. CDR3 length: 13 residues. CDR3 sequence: CASSQDRNYGYTF. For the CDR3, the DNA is TGTGCCAGCAGCCAAGATCGAAACTATGGCTACACCTTC.

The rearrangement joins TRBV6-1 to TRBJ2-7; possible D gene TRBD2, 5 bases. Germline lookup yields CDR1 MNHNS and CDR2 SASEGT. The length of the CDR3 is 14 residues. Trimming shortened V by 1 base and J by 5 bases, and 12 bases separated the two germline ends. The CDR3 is CASSEGNEGHEQYF. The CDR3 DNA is TGTGCCAGCAGTGAAGGTAACGAGGGCCACGAGCAGTACTTC.

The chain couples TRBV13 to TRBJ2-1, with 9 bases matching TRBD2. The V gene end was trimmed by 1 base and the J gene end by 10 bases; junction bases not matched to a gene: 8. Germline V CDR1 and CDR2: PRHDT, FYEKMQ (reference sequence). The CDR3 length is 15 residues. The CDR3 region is CASSLEAGGYGEQFF. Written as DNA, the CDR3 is TGTGCCAGCAGCTTAGAGGCGGGGGGGTATGGGGAGCAGTTCTTC.

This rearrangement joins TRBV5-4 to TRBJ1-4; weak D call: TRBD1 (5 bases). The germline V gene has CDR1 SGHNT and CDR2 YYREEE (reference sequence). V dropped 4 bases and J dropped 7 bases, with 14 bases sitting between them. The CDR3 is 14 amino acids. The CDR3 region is CASSRTGGGEKLFF. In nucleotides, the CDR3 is TGTGCCAGCAGCAGGACGGGGGGAGGTGAAAAACTGTTTTTT.

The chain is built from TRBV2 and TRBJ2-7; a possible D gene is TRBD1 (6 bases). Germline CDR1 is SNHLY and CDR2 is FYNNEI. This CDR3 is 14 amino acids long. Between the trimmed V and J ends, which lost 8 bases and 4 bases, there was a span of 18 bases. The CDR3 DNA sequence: TGTGCCAGCTTAAGGTGGACAGTAGGTTACGAGCAGTACTTC. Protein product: CASLRWTVGYEQYF.

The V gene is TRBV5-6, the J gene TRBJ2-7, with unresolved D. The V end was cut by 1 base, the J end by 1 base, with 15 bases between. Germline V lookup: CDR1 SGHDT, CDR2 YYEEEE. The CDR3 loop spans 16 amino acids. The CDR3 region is CASSLNPQTSSYEQYF. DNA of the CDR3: TGTGCCAGCAGCTTGAATCCGCAGACCTCTTCCTACGAGCAGTACTTC.

CDR3 protein: CASSELAGYNEQFF. CDR3 nucleotides: TGTGCCAGCAGCGAGCTAGCGGGCTACAATGAGCAGTTCTTC. The chain recombines TRBV6-5 with TRBJ2-1; the match to TRBD2 covers 8 bases. The CDR3 runs to 14 residues. With 6 bases clipped from V and 3 bases from J, the junction kept 4 bases outside the gene matches. CDR1 MNHEY and CDR2 SVGAGI come from the germline V gene.

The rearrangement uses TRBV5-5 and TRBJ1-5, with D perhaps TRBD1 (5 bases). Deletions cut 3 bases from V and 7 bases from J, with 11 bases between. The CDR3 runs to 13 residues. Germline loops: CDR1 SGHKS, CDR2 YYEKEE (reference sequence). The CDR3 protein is CASSSGGGQPQHF. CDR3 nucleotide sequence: TGTGCCAGCAGCTCTGGGGGGGGGCAGCCCCAGCATTTT.

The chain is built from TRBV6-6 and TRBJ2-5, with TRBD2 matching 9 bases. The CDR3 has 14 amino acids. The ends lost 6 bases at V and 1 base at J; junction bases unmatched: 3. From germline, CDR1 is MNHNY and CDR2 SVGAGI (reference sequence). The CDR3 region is CASSPTSGQETQYF. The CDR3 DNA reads TGTGCCAGCAGCCCGACTAGCGGCCAAGAGACCCAGTACTTC.

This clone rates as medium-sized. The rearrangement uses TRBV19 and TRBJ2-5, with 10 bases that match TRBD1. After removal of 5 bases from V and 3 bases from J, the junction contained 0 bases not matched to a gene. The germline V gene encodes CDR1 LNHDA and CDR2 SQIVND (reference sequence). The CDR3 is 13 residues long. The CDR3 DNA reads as TGTGCCAGTAGTGGGACAGGGGAAGAGACCCAGTACTTC. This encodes CASSGTGEETQYF.

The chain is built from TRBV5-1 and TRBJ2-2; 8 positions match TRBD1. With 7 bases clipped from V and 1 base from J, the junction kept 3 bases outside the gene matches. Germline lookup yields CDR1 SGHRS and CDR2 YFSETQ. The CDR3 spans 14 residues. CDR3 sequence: CASSGQGNTGELFF. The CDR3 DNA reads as TGCGCCAGCTCAGGACAGGGGAACACCGGGGAGCTGTTTTTT.

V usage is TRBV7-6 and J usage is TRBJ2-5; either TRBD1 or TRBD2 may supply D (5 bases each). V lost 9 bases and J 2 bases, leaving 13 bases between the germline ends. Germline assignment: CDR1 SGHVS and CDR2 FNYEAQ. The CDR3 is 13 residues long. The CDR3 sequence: CASARGRQETQYF. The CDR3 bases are TGTGCCAGTGCTAGGGGACGGCAAGAGACCCAGTACTTC. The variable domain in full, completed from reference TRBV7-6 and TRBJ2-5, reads GAGVSQSPRYKVTKRGQDVALRCDPISGHVSLYWYRQALGQGPEFLTYFNYEAQQDKSGLPNDRFSAERPEGSISTLTIQRTEQRDSAMYRCASARGRQETQYFGPGTRLLVL.

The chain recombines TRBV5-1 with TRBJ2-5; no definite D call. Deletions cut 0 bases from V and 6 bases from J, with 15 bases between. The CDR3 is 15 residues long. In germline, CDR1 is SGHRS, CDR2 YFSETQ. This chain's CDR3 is CASSLDHSSPKTQYF. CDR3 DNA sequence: TGCGCCAGCAGCTTGGACCACAGCAGTCCTAAGACCCAGTACTTC.

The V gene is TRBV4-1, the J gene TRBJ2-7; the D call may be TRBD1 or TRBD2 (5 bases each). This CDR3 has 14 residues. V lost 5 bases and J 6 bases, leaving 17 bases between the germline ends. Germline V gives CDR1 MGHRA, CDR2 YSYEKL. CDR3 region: CASSAGTARGEQYF. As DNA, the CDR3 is TGCGCCAGCAGCGCCGGGACGGCAAGGGGCGAGCAGTACTTC.

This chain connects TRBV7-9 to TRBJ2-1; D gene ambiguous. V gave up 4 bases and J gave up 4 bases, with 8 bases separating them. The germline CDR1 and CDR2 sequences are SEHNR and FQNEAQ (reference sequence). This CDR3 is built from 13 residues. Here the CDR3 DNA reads TGTGCCAGCAGCTCTGGCGGTTACAATGAGCAGTTCTTC. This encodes CASSSGGYNEQFF.